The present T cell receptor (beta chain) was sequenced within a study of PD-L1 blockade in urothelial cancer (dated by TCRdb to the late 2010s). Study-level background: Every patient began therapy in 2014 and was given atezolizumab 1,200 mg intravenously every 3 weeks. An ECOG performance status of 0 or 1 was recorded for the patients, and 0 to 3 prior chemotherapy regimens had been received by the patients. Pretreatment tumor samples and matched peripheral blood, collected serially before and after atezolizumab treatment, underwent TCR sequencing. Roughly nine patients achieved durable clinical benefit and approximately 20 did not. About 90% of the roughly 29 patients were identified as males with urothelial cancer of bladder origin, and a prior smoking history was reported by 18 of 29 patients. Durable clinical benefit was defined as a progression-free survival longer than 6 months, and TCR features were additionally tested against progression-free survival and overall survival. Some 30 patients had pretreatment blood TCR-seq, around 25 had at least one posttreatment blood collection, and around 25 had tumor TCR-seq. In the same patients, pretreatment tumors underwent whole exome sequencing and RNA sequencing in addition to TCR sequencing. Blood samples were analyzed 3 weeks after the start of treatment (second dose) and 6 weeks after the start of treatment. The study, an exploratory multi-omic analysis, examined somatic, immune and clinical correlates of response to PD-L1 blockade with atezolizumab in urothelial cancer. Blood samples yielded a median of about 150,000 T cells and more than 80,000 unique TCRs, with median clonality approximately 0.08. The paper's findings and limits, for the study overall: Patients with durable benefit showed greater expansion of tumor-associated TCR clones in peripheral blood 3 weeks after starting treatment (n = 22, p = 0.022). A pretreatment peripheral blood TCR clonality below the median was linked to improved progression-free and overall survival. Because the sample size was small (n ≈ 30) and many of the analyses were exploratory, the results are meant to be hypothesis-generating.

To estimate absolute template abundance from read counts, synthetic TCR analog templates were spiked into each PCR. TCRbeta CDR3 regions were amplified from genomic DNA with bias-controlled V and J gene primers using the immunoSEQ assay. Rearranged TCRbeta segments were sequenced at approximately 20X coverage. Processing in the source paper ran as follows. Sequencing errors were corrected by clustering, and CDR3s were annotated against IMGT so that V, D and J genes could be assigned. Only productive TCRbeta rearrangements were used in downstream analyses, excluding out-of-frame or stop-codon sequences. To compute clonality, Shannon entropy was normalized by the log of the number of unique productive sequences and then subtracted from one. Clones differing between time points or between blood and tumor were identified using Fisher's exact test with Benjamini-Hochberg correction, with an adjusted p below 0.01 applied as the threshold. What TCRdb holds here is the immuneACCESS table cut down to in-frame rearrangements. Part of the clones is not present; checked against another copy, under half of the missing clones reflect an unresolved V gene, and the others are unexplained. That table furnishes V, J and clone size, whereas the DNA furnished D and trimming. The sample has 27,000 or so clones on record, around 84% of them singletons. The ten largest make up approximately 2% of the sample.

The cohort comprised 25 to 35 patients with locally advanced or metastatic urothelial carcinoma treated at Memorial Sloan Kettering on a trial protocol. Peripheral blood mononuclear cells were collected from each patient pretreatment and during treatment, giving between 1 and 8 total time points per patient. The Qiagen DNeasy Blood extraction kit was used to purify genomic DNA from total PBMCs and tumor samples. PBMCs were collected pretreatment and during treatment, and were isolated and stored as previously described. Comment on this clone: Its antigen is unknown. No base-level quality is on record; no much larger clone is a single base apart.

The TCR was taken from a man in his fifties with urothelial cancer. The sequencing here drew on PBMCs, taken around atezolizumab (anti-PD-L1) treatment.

The sequenced DNA is TGCGCCAGCAGCTTGGTGGGCGGGGGGGCCTACAATGAGCAGTTCTTC. This sequence encodes CASSLVGGGAYNEQFF. Recombination joined TRBV5-1 with TRBJ2-1; 9 bases in between match TRBD2. The germline V and J ends show losses of 0 bases and 2 bases respectively, and no gene match explains 3 bases of the junction. Spanning cysteine to phenylalanine, the CDR3 consists of 16 amino acids. The entry retains the CDR3 DNA only, 48 bases that are in frame from base 1. From the germline V gene, CDR1 is SGHRS and CDR2 is YFSETQ.